A selection of T cell receptor beta chains follows, all from one sample in a study of patients and donors after allogeneic stem cell transplantation. TCRdb re-called the RT-PCR reads through MiXCR, storing one row per CDR3 protein. Of roughly 140,000 distinct CDR3 sequences listed, approximately 40% are singletons. Sequenced input: blood, either unsorted or a sorted T cell fraction (not recorded which). These receptors originate from a human donor who was either an allogeneic HSCT recipient or a stem cell or donor lymphocyte infusion donor (not recorded which). It is not recorded whose cells these are; they may come from a transplant donor. Each CDR3 is given with its conserved first and last residue. Each record gives: V gene, clone size, D gene, J gene, CDR3 protein, CDR3 DNA. A D gene is named only where the DNA matches it firmly. Not every row has a clone size; where given, it reads once, few, many or a size class.

>TRBV6-5|.|.|TRBJ2-1
CASSKGYSYNEQFF
TGTGCCAGCAGCAAAGGTTATTCCTACAATGAGCAGTTCTTC
>TRBV28|.|.|TRBJ2-5
CASSGGPQETQYF
TGTGCCAGCTCCGGGGGGCCGCAAGAGACCCAGTACTTC
>TRBV20-1|.|.|TRBJ2-3
CSASERTDAQYF
TGCAGTGCTAGCGAACGCACAGATGCGCAGTATTTT
>TRBV7-3|.|.|TRBJ2-7
CASSLGLNDEQYF
TGTGCCAGCAGCTTAGGACTAAACGACGAGCAGTACTTC
>TRBV6-5|.|.|TRBJ2-4
CASSYSGRRDIQYF
TGTGCCAGCAGTTACAGTGGGCGAAGAGACATTCAGTACTTC
>TRBV4-1|few|TRBD2|TRBJ2-2
CASSQGLAGAFTGELFF
TGCGCCAGCAGCCAAGGCTTAGCGGGGGCCTTTACCGGGGAGCTGTTTTTT
>TRBV24-1|.|TRBD2|TRBJ2-1
CATAPPGGEQFF
TGTGCCACCGCCCCCCCGGGGGGTGAGCAGTTCTTC
>TRBV6-5|.|.|TRBJ1-1
CASSYAQGRLNTEAFF
TGTGCCAGCAGTTATGCCCAGGGCCGCCTGAACACTGAAGCTTTCTTT
>TRBV29-1|.|.|TRBJ1-2
CSVESRENYGYTF
TGCAGCGTTGAGTCGAGGGAGAACTATGGCTACACCTTC
>TRBV6-5|.|.|TRBJ2-4
CASSYSRQKNIQYF
TGTGCCAGCAGTTACTCGAGACAGAAAAACATTCAGTACTTC
>TRBV5-1|.|.|TRBJ1-6
CASSLAGGRYNSPLHF
TGCGCCAGCAGCTTGGCGGGGGGCCGCTATAATTCACCCCTCCACTTT
>TRBV7-3|.|.|TRBJ2-2
CASSLWPGTGELFF
TGTGCCAGCAGCTTATGGCCGGGGACCGGGGAGCTGTTTTTT
>TRBV7-2|.|.|TRBJ1-4
CASQGPGEKLFF
TGTGCCAGCCAAGGGCCAGGTGAAAAACTGTTTTTT
>TRBV5-1|.|.|TRBJ2-7
CASSLDREQYF
TGCGCCAGCAGCTTGGATCGCGAGCAGTACTTC
>TRBV12-3/TRBV12-4|medium-sized|.|TRBJ1-6
CASSGEFYNSPLHF
TGTGCCAGCAGTGGCGAGTTCTATAATTCACCCCTCCACTTT
>TRBV2|.|TRBD2|TRBJ2-7
CASSGGASSYEQYF
TGTGCCAGCAGCGGGGGGGCGAGCTCCTACGAGCAGTACTTC
>TRBV28|.|TRBD2|TRBJ2-5
CASSSWTSGGAEETQYF
TGTGCCAGCAGTTCATGGACTAGCGGGGGGGCTGAGGAGACCCAGTACTTC
>TRBV2|.|.|TRBJ1-1
CASIRARGAEAFF
TGTGCCAGCATACGAGCCCGGGGAGCTGAAGCTTTCTTT
>TRBV20-1|few|TRBD1|TRBJ1-2
CSARDPVTGGRVHGYTF
TGCAGTGCTAGAGATCCTGTGACAGGGGGAAGAGTCCATGGCTACACCTTC
>TRBV28|.|.|TRBJ1-1
CASSWLNTEAFF
TGTGCCAGCAGTTGGCTGAACACTGAAGCTTTCTTT
>TRBV5-1|few|.|TRBJ2-3
CASTDTDTQYF
TGCGCCAGCACGGACACAGATACGCAGTATTTT
>TRBV27|.|.|TRBJ2-7
CASSLPGYEQYF
TGTGCCAGCAGTTTACCTGGCTACGAGCAGTACTTC
>TRBV6-5|.|TRBD2|TRBJ2-3
CASSKTSGGYTDTQYF
TGTGCCAGCAGCAAAACTAGCGGAGGCTACACAGATACGCAGTATTTT
>TRBV6-6|.|.|TRBJ1-6
CASSYMRTFKVNSPLHF
TGTGCCAGCAGTTACATGAGGACCTTCAAGGTGAATTCACCCCTCCACTTT
>TRBV3-1|.|TRBD1|TRBJ1-1
CASSQGQGAVNTEAFF
TGTGCCAGCAGCCAAGGGCAGGGGGCAGTGAACACTGAAGCTTTCTTT
>TRBV6-2/TRBV6-3|many|.|TRBJ1-1
CASSYGWRGANTEAFF
TGTGCCAGCAGTTACGGGTGGAGGGGCGCGAACACTGAAGCTTTCTTT
>TRBV24-1|few|.|TRBJ1-4
CATSADSHFNEKLFF
TGTGCCACCAGTGCCGACAGTCATTTTAATGAAAAACTGTTTTTT
>TRBV10-3|few|.|TRBJ2-4
CAISEGQIQYF
TGTGCCATCAGTGAGGGACAGATACAGTACTTC
>TRBV5-1|.|.|TRBJ2-7
CASSLSGEEGEQYF
TGCGCCAGCAGCTTGTCCGGGGAAGAGGGAGAGCAGTACTTC
>TRBV12-3/TRBV12-4|.|TRBD1|TRBJ1-4
CASSFDRGREKLFF
TGTGCCAGCAGTTTCGACAGGGGGAGAGAAAAACTGTTTTTT
>TRBV10-3|.|.|TRBJ1-1
CAINGRPNTEAFF
TGTGCCATCAATGGCAGGCCTAACACTGAAGCTTTCTTT
>TRBV12-3/TRBV12-4|few|TRBD1|TRBJ1-4
CASSFDRVNEKLFF
TGTGCCAGCAGTTTTGACAGGGTTAATGAAAAACTGTTTTTT
>TRBV12-3/TRBV12-4|.|.|TRBJ1-6
CASSYRGLYNSPLHF
TGTGCCAGCAGTTATAGGGGCTTGTATAATTCACCCCTCCACTTT
>TRBV7-7|.|.|TRBJ2-3
CASSSGRRPDTQYF
TGTGCTAGCAGCTCGGGACGACGACCAGATACGCAGTATTTT
>TRBV6-5|few|.|TRBJ1-4
CASSYGGDATNEKLFF
TGTGCCAGCAGTTACGGGGGGGATGCAACTAATGAAAAACTGTTTTTT
>TRBV15|.|.|TRBJ1-1
CATSRDRLGANTEAFF
TGTGCCACCAGCAGAGACCGCCTAGGGGCGAACACTGAAGCTTTCTTT
>TRBV5-1|.|TRBD2|TRBJ2-2
CASTLGPSGDTGELFF
TGCGCCAGCACCCTCGGTCCTAGCGGGGACACCGGGGAGCTGTTTTTT
>TRBV12-3/TRBV12-4|few|TRBD1|TRBJ1-2
CASSSDREYGYTF
TGTGCCAGCAGTTCGGACAGGGAGTATGGCTACACCTTC
>TRBV6-5|few|TRBD1|TRBJ1-1
CASSTGVTEAFF
TGTGCCAGCAGTACAGGGGTAACTGAAGCTTTCTTT
>TRBV20-1|.|.|TRBJ1-6
CSAPLPSQDNSPLHF
TGCAGTGCTCCCCTCCCAAGCCAGGATAATTCACCCCTCCACTTT
>TRBV4-3|.|TRBD1|TRBJ2-7
CASSRTGGVYEQYF
TGCGCCAGCAGTAGGACAGGGGGGGTCTACGAGCAGTACTTC
>TRBV29-1|.|.|TRBJ2-2
CSVGARGELFF
TGCAGCGTTGGGGCGAGAGGGGAGCTGTTTTTT
>TRBV5-1|many|TRBD1|TRBJ1-6
CASSRAGTENSPLHF
TGCGCCAGCAGCCGTGCCGGGACAGAGAATTCACCCCTCCACTTT
>TRBV15|few|TRBD1|TRBJ1-5
CATSRDRGSGQPQHF
TGTGCCACCAGCAGGGACAGGGGTTCGGGTCAGCCCCAGCATTTT
>TRBV12-3/TRBV12-4|once|.|TRBJ2-3
CASNRAGTDTQYF
TGTGCCAGCAATAGGGCTGGCACAGATACGCAGTATTTT